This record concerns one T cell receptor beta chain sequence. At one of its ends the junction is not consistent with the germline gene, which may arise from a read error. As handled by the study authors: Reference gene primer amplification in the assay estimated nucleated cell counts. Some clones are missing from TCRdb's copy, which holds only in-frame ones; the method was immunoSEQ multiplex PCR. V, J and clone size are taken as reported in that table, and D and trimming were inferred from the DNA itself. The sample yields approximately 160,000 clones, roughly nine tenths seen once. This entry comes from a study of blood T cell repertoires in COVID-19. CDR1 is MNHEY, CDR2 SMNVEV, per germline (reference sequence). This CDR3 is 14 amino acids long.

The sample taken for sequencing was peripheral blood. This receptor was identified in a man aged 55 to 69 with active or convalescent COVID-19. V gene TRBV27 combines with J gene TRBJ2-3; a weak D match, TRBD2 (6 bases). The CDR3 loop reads CASSLFAGFRTQYF. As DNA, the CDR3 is TGTGCCAGCAGCTTATTTGCGGGATTTCGTACGCAGTATTTT.